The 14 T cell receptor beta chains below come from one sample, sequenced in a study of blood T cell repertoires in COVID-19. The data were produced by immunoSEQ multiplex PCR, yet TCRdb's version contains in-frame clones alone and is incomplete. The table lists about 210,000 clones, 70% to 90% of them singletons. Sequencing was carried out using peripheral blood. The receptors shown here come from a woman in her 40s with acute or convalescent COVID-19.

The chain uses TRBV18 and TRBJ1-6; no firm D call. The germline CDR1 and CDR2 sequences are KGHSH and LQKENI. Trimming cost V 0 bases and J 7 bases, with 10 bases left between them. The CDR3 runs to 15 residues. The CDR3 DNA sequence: TGTGCCAGCTCACCACCGGGCAGACAAAATTCACCCCTCCACTTT. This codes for CASSPPGRQNSPLHF.

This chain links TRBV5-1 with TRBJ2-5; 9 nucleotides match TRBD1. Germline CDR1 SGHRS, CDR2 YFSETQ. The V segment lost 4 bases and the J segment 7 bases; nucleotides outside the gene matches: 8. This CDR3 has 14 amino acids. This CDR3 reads CASSEGQGRGTQYF. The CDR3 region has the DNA TGCGCCAGCAGCGAAGGACAGGGGCGAGGGACCCAGTACTTC.

The CDR3 loop is CASSHKRYPEVGYTF. The CDR3 DNA is TGTGCCAGCAGCCATAAAAGATATCCCGAGGTTGGCTACACCTTC. The genes are TRBV7-8 and TRBJ1-2; no clear D. The V and J ends lost 5 bases and 7 bases respectively, with 20 bases between them. CDR1 is SGHVS, CDR2 FQNEAQ, per germline. CDR3 length: 15 amino acids.

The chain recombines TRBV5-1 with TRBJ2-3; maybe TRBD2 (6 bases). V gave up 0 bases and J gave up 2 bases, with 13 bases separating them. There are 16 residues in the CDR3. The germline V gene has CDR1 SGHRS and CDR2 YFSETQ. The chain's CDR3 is CASSLVFGRFTDTQYF. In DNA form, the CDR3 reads TGCGCCAGCAGCTTGGTATTCGGGAGATTCACAGATACGCAGTATTTT.

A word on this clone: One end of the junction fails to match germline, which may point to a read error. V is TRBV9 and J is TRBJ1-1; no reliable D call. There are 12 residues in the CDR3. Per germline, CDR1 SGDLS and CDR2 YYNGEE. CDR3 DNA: TGTGCCAGCAGCCCATGGACCCCGGAGGGAGACTTT. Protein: CASSPWTPEGDF.

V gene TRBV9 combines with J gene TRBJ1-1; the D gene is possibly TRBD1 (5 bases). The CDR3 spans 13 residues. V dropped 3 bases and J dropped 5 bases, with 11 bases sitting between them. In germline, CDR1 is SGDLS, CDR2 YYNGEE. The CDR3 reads CASSAGFGTEAFF. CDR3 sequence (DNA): TGTGCCAGCAGCGCAGGGTTTGGGACTGAAGCTTTCTTT. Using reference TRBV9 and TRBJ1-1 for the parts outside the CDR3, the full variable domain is DSGVTQTPKHLITATGQRVTLRCSPRSGDLSVYWYQQSLDQGLQFLIQYYNGEERAKGNILERFSAQQFPDLHSELNLSSLELGDSALYFCASSAGFGTEAFFGQGTRLTVV.

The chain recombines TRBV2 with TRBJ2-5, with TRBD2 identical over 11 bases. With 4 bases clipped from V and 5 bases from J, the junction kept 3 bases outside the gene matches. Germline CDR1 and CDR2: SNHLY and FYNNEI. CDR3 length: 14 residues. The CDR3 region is CASSGASGGETQYF. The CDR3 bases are TGTGCCAGCAGTGGCGCTAGCGGGGGGGAGACCCAGTACTTC.

The CDR3, as DNA: TGTGCCAGCAGCCTGGACAGGGTCCCTGAAGCTTTCTTT. Its protein product is CASSLDRVPEAFF. The J gene is TRBJ1-1, the V gene TRBV5-5; 8 positions match TRBD1. Trimming at V came to 4 bases and at J to 6 bases, leaving 5 bases not matched to a gene. The CDR3 is 13 residues long. Germline loops: CDR1 SGHKS, CDR2 YYEKEE (reference sequence).

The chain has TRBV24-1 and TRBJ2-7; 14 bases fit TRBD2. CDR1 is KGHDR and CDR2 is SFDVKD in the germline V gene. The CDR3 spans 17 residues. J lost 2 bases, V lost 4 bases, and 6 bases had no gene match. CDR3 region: CATSEPGLAGETYEQYV. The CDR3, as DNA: TGTGCCACCAGTGAGCCGGGACTAGCGGGGGAAACCTACGAGCAGTACGTC.

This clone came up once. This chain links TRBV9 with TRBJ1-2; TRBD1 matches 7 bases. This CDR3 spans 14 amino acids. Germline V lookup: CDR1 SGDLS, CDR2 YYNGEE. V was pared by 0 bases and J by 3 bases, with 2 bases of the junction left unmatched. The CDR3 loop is CASSVVGQDYGYTF. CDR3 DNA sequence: TGTGCCAGCAGCGTAGTAGGACAGGACTATGGCTACACCTTC. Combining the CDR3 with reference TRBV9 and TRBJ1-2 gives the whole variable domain DSGVTQTPKHLITATGQRVTLRCSPRSGDLSVYWYQQSLDQGLQFLIQYYNGEERAKGNILERFSAQQFPDLHSELNLSSLELGDSALYFCASSVVGQDYGYTFGSGTRLTVV.

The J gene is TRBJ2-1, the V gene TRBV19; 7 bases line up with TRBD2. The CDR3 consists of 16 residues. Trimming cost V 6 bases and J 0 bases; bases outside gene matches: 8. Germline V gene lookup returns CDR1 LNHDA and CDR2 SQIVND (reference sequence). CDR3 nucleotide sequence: TGTGCCAGTAGCGCCGCCGGGAGGCTCTCCTACAATGAGCAGTTCTTC. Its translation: CASSAAGRLSYNEQFF.

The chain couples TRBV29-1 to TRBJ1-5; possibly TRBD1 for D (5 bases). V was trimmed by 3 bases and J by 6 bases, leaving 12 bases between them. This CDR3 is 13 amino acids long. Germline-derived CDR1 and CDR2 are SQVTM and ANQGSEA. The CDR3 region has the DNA TGCAGCGTTGATATAGGGGCAGGTCAGCCCCAGCATTTT. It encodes CSVDIGAGQPQHF.

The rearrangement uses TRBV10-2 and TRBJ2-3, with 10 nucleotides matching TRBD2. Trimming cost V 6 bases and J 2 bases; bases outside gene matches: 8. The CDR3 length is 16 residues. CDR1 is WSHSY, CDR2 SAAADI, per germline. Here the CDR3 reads CASSQVAGGLTDTQYF. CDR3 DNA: TGCGCCAGCAGCCAGGTAGCGGGGGGACTCACAGATACGCAGTATTTT.

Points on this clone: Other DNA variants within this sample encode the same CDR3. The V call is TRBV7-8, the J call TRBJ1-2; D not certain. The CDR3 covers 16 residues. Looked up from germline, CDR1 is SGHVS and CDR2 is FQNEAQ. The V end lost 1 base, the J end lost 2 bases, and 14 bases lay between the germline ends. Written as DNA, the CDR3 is TGTGCCAGCAGCTTAGGACGGGGAGGGCCAAACTATGGCTACACCTTC. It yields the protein CASSLGRGGPNYGYTF.